What follows are 17 T cell receptor beta chains derived from one specimen sequenced in a study of T cell responses to AZD1222 COVID-19 vaccine. TCRdb's copy holds only in-frame clones and misses some; the assay was immunoSEQ multiplex PCR. This table holds roughly 100,000 clones, 84% found once. Sequenced here: peripheral blood, sampled on day 0 of AZD1222 vaccination. The receptors come from an adult in good health.

The chain recombines TRBV5-1 with TRBJ1-6, with a tentative D call TRBD1 (5 bases). CDR3 length equals 15 residues. Germline CDR1 and CDR2: SGHRS and YFSETQ. V lost 2 bases to trimming and J lost 10 bases, with 16 bases between them. The CDR3 loop is CASSFDRGVGSPLHF. In DNA, the CDR3 is TGCGCCAGCAGCTTCGACAGAGGGGTGGGCTCACCCCTCCACTTT.

V and J are TRBV13 and TRBJ1-1; 7 bases are shared with TRBD1. V trimming: 5 bases; J trimming: 1 base; junction bases outside the gene matches: 7. The CDR3 is 15 amino acids. Germline lookup yields CDR1 PRHDT and CDR2 FYEKMQ (reference sequence). The CDR3: CASSPTGEGNTEAFF. Here the CDR3 DNA reads TGTGCCAGCAGCCCCACAGGGGAGGGGAACACTGAAGCTTTCTTT.

The chain links TRBV12-3 or TRBV12-4 to TRBJ1-1, with D unresolved. The CDR3 totals 13 residues. V gave up 6 bases and J gave up 0 bases, with 8 bases separating them. The CDR3, as DNA: TGTGCCAGCAGCTCGACCCTGAACACTGAAGCTTTCTTT. Protein product: CASSSTLNTEAFF.

The chain has TRBV7-2 and TRBJ1-5, with TRBD1 matching over 7 bases. This CDR3 region has 18 residues. Trimming cost V 2 bases and J 2 bases; bases outside gene matches: 12. Germline CDR1 reads SGHTA; CDR2 reads FQGNSA. Here the CDR3 reads CASSLRDSPSRGNQPQHF. In nucleotides, the CDR3 is TGTGCCAGCAGCTTAAGGGACAGTCCATCTCGGGGCAATCAGCCCCAGCATTTT.

This clone was recorded once. The chain joins TRBV5-4 to TRBJ1-2; 10 positions match TRBD1. The CDR3 extends over 15 amino acids. Germline V gives CDR1 SGHNT, CDR2 YYREEE (reference sequence). Losses at the gene ends were 4 bases for V and 3 bases for J; bases not matched to a gene: 6. DNA of the CDR3: TGTGCCAGCAGCCCCGACAGGGGGCCCTACTATGGCTACACCTTC. It specifies CASSPDRGPYYGYTF.

The chain is built from TRBV24-1 and TRBJ1-1; D possibly corresponds to TRBD1 (5 bases). CDR1 KGHDR and CDR2 SFDVKD come from the germline V gene. The ends were cut back, 3 bases at V and 4 bases at J, with 8 bases in the middle. This CDR3 is 13 amino acids long. The CDR3 protein is CATSDGALTEAFF. The CDR3 nucleotides are TGTGCCACCAGTGATGGGGCTCTCACTGAAGCTTTCTTT.

The gene calls are TRBV29-1 and TRBJ1-1; D may be TRBD1 (6 bases). The CDR3 has 12 amino acids. Germline assignment: CDR1 SQVTM and CDR2 ANQGSEA. The germline V and J ends were trimmed by 7 bases and 6 bases, with 15 bases remaining between them. The CDR3 loop is CSGTNRVAEAFF. The CDR3 DNA reads as TGCAGCGGAACCAACAGGGTCGCTGAAGCTTTCTTT.

J is TRBJ1-1 and V is TRBV4-3; a weak D match, TRBD1 (6 bases). This CDR3 is built from 15 residues. The V end was cut by 2 bases, the J end by 4 bases, with 14 bases between. CDR1 is LGHNA, CDR2 YSLEER, per germline. Here the CDR3 DNA reads TGCGCCAGCAGCCAACAGGTCAGGGGAGGCACTGAAGCTTTCTTT. It codes for CASSQQVRGGTEAFF.

The chain has TRBV27 and TRBJ2-7, with a tentative D call TRBD1 (5 bases). This CDR3 contains 15 residues. The V gene lost 2 bases and the J gene lost 0 bases, with 11 bases spanning the gap. Germline V lookup: CDR1 MNHEY, CDR2 SMNVEV (reference sequence). The CDR3 DNA is TGTGCCAGCAGTTTAAAGGTGGACATCTCCTACGAGCAGTACGTC. The encoded protein is CASSLKVDISYEQYV.

The rearrangement links TRBV7-9 to TRBJ1-1, with unresolved D. V was cut by 4 bases and J by 0 bases, with 9 bases left in between. CDR3 length: 14 residues. Germline V lookup: CDR1 SEHNR, CDR2 FQNEAQ (reference sequence). CDR3 nucleotides: TGTGCCAGCAGCTCCCGGGCGTTGAACACTGAAGCTTTCTTT. It translates to CASSSRALNTEAFF.

This clone came up a few times. V is TRBV3-1 (or the pseudogene TRBV3-2) and J is TRBJ1-4; TRBD1 agrees at 8 bases. The V gene's germline CDR1 is LGHDT and CDR2 YNNKEL (reference sequence). V gave up 1 base and J gave up 0 bases; unmatched junction bases: 10. The CDR3 runs 19 residues. For the CDR3, the DNA is TGTGCCAGCAGCCAAGTCCCCGGACAGGGCGGGTCAACTAATGAAAAACTGTTTTTT. It codes for CASSQVPGQGGSTNEKLFF.

This chain joins TRBV9 and TRBJ2-3; D call uncertain. The CDR3 sequence is 14 residues long. V was shortened by 1 base and J by 6 bases, with 12 bases between the two germline ends. CDR1 is SGDLS, CDR2 YYNGEE, per germline. The CDR3 DNA reads as TGTGCCAGCAGCGTAAATTTAGCTGGGGATACGCAGTATTTT. Translating it yields CASSVNLAGDTQYF.

The chain recombines TRBV29-1 with TRBJ1-2, with 7 bases identical to TRBD1. The CDR3 has 12 residues. V lost 7 bases and J lost 7; bases outside the gene matches: 9. From germline, CDR1 is SQVTM and CDR2 ANQGSEA. CDR3 nucleotide sequence: TGCAGCGGTAGACAGGGTGCGGGTGGCTACACCTTC. Protein product: CSGRQGAGGYTF.

V usage is TRBV14 and J usage is TRBJ2-1; D not resolved. Germline V gene sequence: CDR1 SGHDN, CDR2 FVKESK. Trimming cost V 3 bases and J 7 bases, with 4 bases left between them. This CDR3 has 11 amino acids. In nucleotides, the CDR3 is TGTGCCAGCAGCCACGTGAATGAGCAGTTCTTC. Its translation is CASSHVNEQFF.

V is TRBV11-2 and J is TRBJ2-4; TRBD1 agrees at 10 bases. This CDR3 contains 16 residues. With V trimmed by 4 bases and J by 9 bases, 12 bases remained unmatched. Germline V gene sequence: CDR1 SGHAT, CDR2 FQNNGV. CDR3 sequence: CASSSLMGQGRSIQYF. The CDR3 DNA reads TGTGCCAGCAGCTCCCTAATGGGACAGGGGAGGTCCATTCAGTACTTC. The variable domain in full, with the rest retrieved from reference TRBV11-2 and TRBJ2-4, is EAGVAQSPRYKIIEKRQSVAFWCNPISGHATLYWYQQILGQGPKLLIQFQNNGVVDDSQLPKDRFSAERLKGVDSTLKIQPAKLEDSAVYLCASSSLMGQGRSIQYFGAGTRLSVL.

This clone was seen once. The V and J genes are TRBV18 and TRBJ2-4; no clear D. Germline loops: CDR1 KGHSH, CDR2 LQKENI. Trimming took 4 bases from V and 0 from J, leaving 16 bases between them. The length of the CDR3 is 17 residues. The CDR3 DNA reads TGTGCCAGCTCACTCACGGATACGATGATAGCCAAAAACATTCAGTACTTC. It codes for CASSLTDTMIAKNIQYF.

The chain carries TRBV24-1 and TRBJ1-1; D is uncertain. The CDR3 has 14 amino acids. In germline, CDR1 is KGHDR, CDR2 SFDVKD. V was cut by 3 bases and J by 0 bases, with 7 bases left in between. CDR3 DNA: TGTGCCACCAGTGATGGTGGCTTGAACACTGAAGCTTTCTTT. It encodes CATSDGGLNTEAFF.